This T cell receptor beta chain was sequenced in a study of blood T cells in healthy people across ages. Study-wide findings and caveats: Per-million-T-cell TCR beta diversity fell roughly linearly with age.

A second about 6 to 11 cycle PCR used barcoded and J-beta primers. TCRdb recomputed calls from the 5' RACE reads with MiXCR, one row per CDR3 protein. The table includes some 930,000 distinct CDR3 sequences, 25% to 35% detected once. No fewer than 5.5 micrograms of total RNA were isolated from every sample. This clonotype was found a few times. The antigen remains undetermined. Relative to the germline gene, one junction end is altered; a read error may explain this. The CDR3 is 15 amino acids. Germline V gene sequence: CDR1 SGHTA, CDR2 FQGNSA. These data were likewise used in another study, on T cells of mothers and their children. That source reports: Material was donated by three healthy Caucasian mothers and their six children. The search for persistent microchimeric T cell clones detected none.

J is TRBJ1-5 and V is TRBV7-2, with D tentatively TRBD1 (5 bases). This sequence originates from a woman between 40 and 50 years old in good health. Material for sequencing was blood. The CDR3 nucleotides read TGTGCAAGCAGCTTACAAGAAGGGGCTAGGCAGCCCCAGCATTTT. It encodes CASSLQEGARQPQHF.